This T cell receptor beta chain was retrieved from a study of shared clonotypes between healthy human individuals (dated by TCRdb to between 2020 and 2021). Regarding the complete study: The cohort comprised a couple of women and a few men aged 18 to 49 years. Different laboratories and diverse techniques were used to prepare libraries and sequence TCR repertoires, to increase sequencing depth and limit assay-specific biases. Between about 0.9 and 10 billion PBMCs per donor were obtained by leukapheresis. For each donor, CD4 naive and CD4 memory were each given three plates, CD8 naive was given two plates, and CD8 memory was given one plate. The study deeply sequenced blood TCR repertoires of five healthy adults to estimate repertoire size and the extent of clonotype sharing between individuals. Broader findings and caveats from the paper: Based on pairwise subsampling, the degree of clonotype sharing among donors was expected to be affected by sequencing depth. Higher generation probabilities were observed for clonotypes shared by all four sorted-subset donors than for non-shared clonotypes. Estimated clonotype richness was generally larger for naive than for memory subsets. Sampling was restricted to blood, and TCR repertoires in tissues likely differ from the TCR repertoires found in blood. Incomplete sequencing was indicated by rarefaction of sorted-subset datasets, despite the large sequencing depth. Across a few donors, approximately 4.6% of naive CD4, 3% to 3.5% of naive CD8, about 2% of memory CD4, and approximately 0.42% of memory CD8 clonotypes were shared. Because the study included a small number of donors, the genetic and exposure-history diversity represented was limited.

This clone was seen just once. Its recognized antigen is unknown. No clone much larger than this one lies a single base away; base qualities are absent. The CDR3, cysteine through phenylalanine, is 15 amino acids long. Only the CDR3 DNA is retained, 45 bases long and in frame from the first base. Relative to germline, V is 5 bases shorter and J is 4 bases shorter, with 17 bases between their ends. For CDR1 and CDR2, the germline V gene lists SGHAT and FQNNGV. Using the deep immunoSEQ assay, TCR CDR3 regions were amplified from genomic DNA by multiplex PCR. Extracted genomic DNA from each cell subset was spread evenly across all wells of several immunoSEQ 96-well plates, with each plate serving as a replicate. For sorted subsets, 200 ng of genomic DNA, equivalent to 30,000 or so T cell genomes, went into each replicate PCR. Purified libraries were measured with a Qubit 3.0 fluorometer, size-checked on a Bioanalyzer 2100, and measured again with the KAPA Library Quantification kit. Every immunoSEQ 96-well plate was sequenced on a separate single-read 150-cycle Illumina NextSeq 550 flow cell. In the paper's pipeline: Because the immunoSEQ output held only junctional sequences and lacked quality scores, the filtering could not match the filtering applied to full-length reads. To assign V/J genes and CDR3, sequences were annotated using PyIR, a Python wrapper for IgBLAST v1.9, with IMGT germline references. Reads with weak V/J assignments (E-value above 1e-6), missing CDR3, stop codons, out-of-frame junctions, or ambiguous translated residues were removed. V3J clonotypes were defined as sequences sharing the same inferred V gene, J gene, and CDR3 amino acid sequence. The percentage overlap between two repertoires was calculated by dividing the number of shared unique clonotypes by the size of the smaller repertoire. Repertoire richness was assessed with RTK rarefaction, the Chao1 estimator, and Recon v2.1 estimates of unobserved clonotypes. Generation probabilities for all TCRbeta clonotypes obtained by the gDNA method from a handful of donors were computed using OLGA. TCRdb stores this immuneACCESS table with in-frame sequences only. Part of the clones is absent; in the studies checked, under half of the shortfall reflects unresolved V genes, and no reason is known for the rest. V, J and clone size reflect that table, while D and trimming were determined from the DNA. Here the sample has 2,100,000 or so clones; under 97% occur a single time. Together, the top ten hold 0.1% to 0.15% of the sample.

The donors were healthy, HIV-negative adults with no recently reported acute infections or vaccinations. Every donor was a Caucasian adult living in Nashville, Tennessee, USA. CD4+ T cells were enriched by magnetic negative selection; naive cells were then positively selected on CD45RA, and the negative fraction formed the memory subset. Blood was collected by leukapheresis, and PBMCs were isolated by Ficoll-Histopaque density gradient centrifugation and then cryopreserved in liquid nitrogen vapor phase. Analytical flow cytometry was used to check the purity and quantity of every magnetically sorted T cell population. Genomic DNA was isolated from each sorted fraction and quantified by UV absorbance on a Nanodrop 2000c.

Sample: naive CD4+ T cells sorted from blood. The label giving this sample's cell subset or site can be read as: CD45RA+ positively selected. The chain is assembled from TRBV11-2 and TRBJ1-2; perhaps TRBD1 is the D gene, with 5 bases matching. This clonotype originated in a man aged 18 to 35 in good health. In nucleotides, the sequence is TGTGCCAGCAGCAATCCAGGTTCTGGGGCCTATGGCTACACCTTC. Its amino acids are CASSNPGSGAYGYTF.